This T cell receptor beta chain was retrieved from a study of T cell responses to AZD1222 COVID-19 vaccine. Study observations and caveats: There were repertoire samples only from the period after the peak T cell response. Dominant CD4 TCR responses targeted spike regions 160-218 and 743-854. Clonal diversity was possibly underestimated; the donors were predominantly white British and more often female. Spike-specific TCR breadth and depth both grew after two AZD1222 doses.

Clones were sequenced by immunoSEQ multiplex PCR, and TCRdb holds only the in-frame ones, with some missing. The profile shows about 130,000 clones, just over 85% of them singletons. Germline V gene sequence: CDR1 MDHEN, CDR2 SYDVKM. Trimming stripped 8 bases from V and 3 bases from J, with 6 bases between. CDR3 length: 11 residues. With respect to this clone: What it binds is not known.

The sample was peripheral blood, taken on day 0 of AZD1222 vaccination. V usage is TRBV28 and J usage is TRBJ2-3; D not certain. The TCR sequence derives from an adult in good health. The CDR3 nucleotides read TGTGCCAGCCAACGGACAGATACGCAGTATTTT. Translating it yields CASQRTDTQYF.